A selection of T cell receptor beta chains follows, all from one sample in a study of long-term antiretroviral therapy in people with HIV. Assay: immunoSEQ multiplex PCR; the TCRdb copy retains only in-frame clones and omits some. The sample gives approximately 33,000 clones, roughly 85% of which show up once; about 4% is in the top ten. The sequencing here drew on unsorted PBMCs, taken 0.8 years before starting antiretroviral therapy. The receptors derive from a man aged 18-30 years with HIV. CDR3s include the opening cysteine and the closing phenylalanine or tryptophan. The D gene is left open where the match is weak. Part of the rows lack a size; the others show once, few, many or a class for expanded clones.

size	J	V	D	length	CDR3	DNA
NA	TRBJ2-1	TRBV4-3	NA	14	CASSQAQVVTEQFF	TGCGCCAGCAGCCAAGCCCAAGTAGTCACTGAGCAGTTCTTC
NA	TRBJ1-1	TRBV5-4	NA	15	CASSRLRGQNTEAFF	TGTGCCAGCAGCCGTCTCAGGGGTCAGAACACTGAAGCTTTCTTT
NA	TRBJ2-3	TRBV5-1	TRBD2	16	CASSLVASGDVDTQYF	TGCGCCAGCAGCTTGGTGGCTAGCGGGGACGTGGATACGCAGTATTTT
NA	TRBJ2-5	TRBV6-5	NA	16	CASSSHLRDLGETQYF	TGTGCCAGCAGTTCACATCTCCGGGACCTGGGAGAGACCCAGTACTTC
NA	TRBJ1-1	TRBV4-3	TRBD1	16	CASSQDGVGDRDLIFF	TGCGCCAGCAGCCAAGATGGTGTCGGGGACAGGGACCTTATTTTCTTT
NA	TRBJ1-2	TRBV4-3	NA	13	CASSQVVGEGYTF	TGCGCCAGCAGCCAAGTTGTGGGGGAAGGCTACACCTTC
NA	TRBJ1-5	TRBV6-5	NA	12	CASHSGNQPQHF	TGTGCCAGTCACAGTGGAAACCAGCCCCAGCATTTT
NA	TRBJ2-1	TRBV29-1	TRBD2	13	CSVEVLAGDEQFF	TGCAGCGTTGAGGTACTAGCGGGAGATGAGCAGTTCTTC
NA	TRBJ2-2	TRBV2	NA	15	CASSLQGGYTGELFF	TGTGCCAGCAGTTTACAGGGGGGGTACACCGGGGAGCTGTTTTTT
NA	TRBJ2-7	TRBV5-6	TRBD1	16	CASSFRGLSPLREQYF	TGTGCCAGCAGCTTCAGGGGGCTCTCTCCGCTACGCGAGCAGTACTTC
NA	TRBJ1-1	TRBV19	NA	13	CASRRRGGTEAFF	TGTGCCAGTAGGAGGAGGGGAGGCACTGAAGCTTTCTTT
NA	TRBJ2-3	TRBV7-9	TRBD2	17	CASSLEGTSGRATTQYF	TGTGCCAGCAGCTTAGAGGGGACTAGCGGGAGGGCCACTACGCAGTATTTT
once	TRBJ1-2	TRBV5-8	NA	15	CASSLSSPSNYGYTF	TGTGCCAGCAGCTTGAGTTCCCCAAGTAACTATGGCTACACCTTC
once	TRBJ2-7	TRBV29-1	TRBD1	12	CSARTGRNEQYF	TGCAGCGCGCGGACAGGTCGCAACGAGCAGTACTTC
few	TRBJ2-3	TRBV2	NA	14	CASSRRNVPDTQYF	TGTGCCAGCAGTCGGAGGAACGTCCCAGATACGCAGTATTTT
NA	TRBJ1-5	TRBV18	NA	15	CASSPTGLSNQPQHF	TGTGCCAGCTCACCCACAGGACTGAGCAATCAGCCCCAGCATTTT
NA	TRBJ2-2	TRBV19	TRBD2	12	CATRGGAGELFF	TGTGCCACCCGTGGGGGGGCCGGGGAGCTGTTTTTT
NA	TRBJ1-1	TRBV2	NA	11	CASSTQAQAFF	TGTGCCAGCTCGACTCAAGCGCAGGCTTTCTTT
NA	TRBJ2-7	TRBV30	TRBD2	13	CAWSVSGSYEQYF	TGTGCCTGGAGTGTTAGCGGGAGCTACGAGCAGTACTTC
NA	TRBJ1-2	TRBV27	NA	15	CASSNRVSGGYGYTF	TGTGCCAGCAGTAACAGGGTTTCCGGGGGTTATGGCTACACCTTC
NA	TRBJ1-1	TRBV2	TRBD1	15	CASSQDRGRNTEAFF	TGTGCCAGCAGTCAAGACAGGGGCCGGAACACTGAAGCTTTCTTT
NA	TRBJ1-3	TRBV6-5	NA	14	CASSSRYGGNTIYF	TGTGCCAGCAGTTCGCGATATGGGGGAAACACCATATATTTT
NA	TRBJ1-3	TRBV29-1	TRBD1	13	CSVYTGAGNTIYF	TGCAGCGTATATACAGGGGCGGGAAACACCATATATTTT
once	TRBJ1-6	TRBV7-2	TRBD1	16	CASSRDRGDDNSPLHF	TGTGCCAGCAGCCGGGACAGGGGTGATGATAATTCACCCCTCCACTTT
NA	TRBJ2-1	TRBV5-1	TRBD2	18	CASSFGLAGNRGNNEQFF	TGCGCCAGCAGCTTTGGACTAGCGGGAAACAGAGGGAACAATGAGCAGTTCTTC
NA	TRBJ2-7	TRBV14	TRBD1	14	CASSPTGGPYEQYF	TGTGCCAGCAGTCCTACAGGGGGCCCCTACGAGCAGTACTTC
NA	TRBJ2-7	TRBV18	NA	15	CASSPAGSRYYEQYF	TGTGCCAGCTCACCGGCCGGCAGCCGGTACTACGAGCAGTACTTC
once	TRBJ2-1	TRBV10-3	NA	11	CAISDMYEQFF	TGTGCCATCAGTGATATGTACGAGCAGTTCTTC
once	TRBJ2-7	TRBV5-5	NA	15	CASGSGGTENDEQYF	TGTGCCAGCGGTTCGGGAGGGACAGAGAACGACGAGCAGTACTTC
NA	TRBJ2-1	TRBV6-5	NA	14	CASTSASSYNEQFF	TGTGCCAGCACCAGCGCCAGCTCCTACAATGAGCAGTTCTTC
NA	TRBJ1-1	TRBV5-1	NA	13	CASSLESDTEAFF	TGCGCCAGCAGCTTGGAGTCGGACACTGAAGCTTTCTTT
NA	TRBJ1-1	TRBV7-8	NA	15	CASSLAQAANTEAFF	TGTGCCAGCAGCTTAGCCCAGGCAGCGAACACTGAAGCTTTCTTT
NA	TRBJ2-7	TRBV4-3	NA	19	CASSPTLLGFPFLSYEQYF	TGCGCCAGCAGCCCAACCTTATTGGGTTTTCCGTTCCTATCCTACGAGCAGTACTTC
NA	TRBJ1-1	TRBV9	NA	14	CASSVVTGGEEAFF	TGTGCCAGCAGCGTAGTTACAGGCGGAGAGGAGGCTTTCTTT
NA	TRBJ2-7	TRBV6-5	NA	13	CASSRTPGNEQYF	TGTGCCAGCAGTCGTACGCCTGGGAACGAGCAGTACTTC
NA	TRBJ2-3	TRBV18	TRBD2	18	CASSPRLAGGPSTDTQYF	TGTGCCAGCTCACCTCGACTAGCGGGGGGGCCTAGCACAGATACGCAGTATTTT
NA	TRBJ1-6	TRBV9	NA	16	CASSVEGVRGYSPLHF	TGTGCCAGCAGCGTAGAAGGGGTCAGGGGTTATTCACCCCTCCACTTT